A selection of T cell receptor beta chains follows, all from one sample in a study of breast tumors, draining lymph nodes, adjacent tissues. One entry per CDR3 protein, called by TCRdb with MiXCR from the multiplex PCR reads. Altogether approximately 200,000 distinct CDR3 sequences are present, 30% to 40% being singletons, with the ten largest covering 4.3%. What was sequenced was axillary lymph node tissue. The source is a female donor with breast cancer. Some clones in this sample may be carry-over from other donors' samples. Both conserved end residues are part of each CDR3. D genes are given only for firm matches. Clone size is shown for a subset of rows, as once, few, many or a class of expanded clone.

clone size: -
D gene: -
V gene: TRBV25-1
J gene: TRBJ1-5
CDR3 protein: CASSEPGSGEETQHF
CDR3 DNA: TGTGCCAGCAGTGAACCTGGATCAGGGGAAGAGACCCAGCATTTT

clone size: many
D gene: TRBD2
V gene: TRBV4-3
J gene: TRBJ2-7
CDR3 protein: CASSPGLAAKSSYEQYF
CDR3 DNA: TGCGCCAGCAGCCCGGGACTAGCGGCCAAGAGCTCCTACGAGCAGTACTTC

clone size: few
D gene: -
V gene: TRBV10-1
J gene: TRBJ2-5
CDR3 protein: CASSDPDRKETQYF
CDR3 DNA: TGCGCCAGCAGTGACCCGGACAGAAAAGAGACCCAGTACTTC

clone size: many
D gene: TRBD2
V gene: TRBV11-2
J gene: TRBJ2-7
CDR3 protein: CASSSENRLADTVQYF
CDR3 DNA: TGTGCCAGCAGCTCCGAAAATCGACTAGCCGATACGGTGCAGTACTTC

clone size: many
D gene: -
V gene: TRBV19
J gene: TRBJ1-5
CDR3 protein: CASDGYNQPQHF
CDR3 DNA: TGTGCCAGTGACGGATACAATCAGCCCCAGCATTTT

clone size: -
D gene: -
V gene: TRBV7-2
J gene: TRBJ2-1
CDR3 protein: CASNAGPAGGEQFF
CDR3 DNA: TGTGCCAGCAACGCGGGACCAGCAGGAGGTGAGCAGTTCTTC

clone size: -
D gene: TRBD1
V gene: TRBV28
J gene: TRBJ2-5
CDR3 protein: CASYTGTEKETQYF
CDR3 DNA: TGTGCCAGTTATACTGGGACAGAAAAAGAGACCCAGTACTTC

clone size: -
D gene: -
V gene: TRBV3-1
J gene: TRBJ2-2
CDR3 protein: CASPGGGHLNTRELFF
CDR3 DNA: TGTGCCAGCCCTGGAGGGGGGCATTTGAACACCAGGGAGCTGTTTTTT

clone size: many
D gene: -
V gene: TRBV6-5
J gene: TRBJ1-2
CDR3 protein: CASSSLGGDYGYTF
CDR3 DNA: TGTGCCAGCAGTTCCCTAGGCGGGGACTATGGCTACACCTTC

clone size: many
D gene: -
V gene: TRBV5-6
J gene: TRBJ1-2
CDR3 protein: CASSWDLGPSNYGYTF
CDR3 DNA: TGTGCCAGCAGCTGGGACTTGGGGCCCTCTAACTATGGCTACACCTTC

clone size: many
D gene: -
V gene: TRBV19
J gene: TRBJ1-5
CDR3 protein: CASSIRAAPGQPQHF
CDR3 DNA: TGTGCCAGTAGTATACGGGCAGCCCCGGGGCAGCCCCAGCATTTT

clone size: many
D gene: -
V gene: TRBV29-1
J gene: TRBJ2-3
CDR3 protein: CSVAKGQAADTQYF
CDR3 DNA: TGCAGCGTTGCCAAGGGCCAAGCGGCAGATACGCAGTATTTT

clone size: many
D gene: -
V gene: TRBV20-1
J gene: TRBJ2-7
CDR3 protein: CSAPPFRDYEQYF
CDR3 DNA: TGCAGTGCCCCTCCTTTCCGGGACTACGAGCAGTACTTC

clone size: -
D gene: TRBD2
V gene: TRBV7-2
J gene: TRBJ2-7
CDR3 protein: CASSELAPGVYEQYF
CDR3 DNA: TGTGCCAGCAGCGAACTAGCGCCTGGAGTTTACGAGCAGTACTTC

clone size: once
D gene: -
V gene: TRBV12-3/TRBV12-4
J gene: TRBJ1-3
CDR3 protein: CASSLGGAFSGNTIYF
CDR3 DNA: TGTGCCAGCAGTTTAGGAGGGGCCTTCTCTGGAAACACCATATATTTT

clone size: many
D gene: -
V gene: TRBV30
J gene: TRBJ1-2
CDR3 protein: CAWSVLDRLPYGYTF
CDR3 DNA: TGTGCCTGGAGTGTACTGGACAGATTACCCTATGGCTACACCTTC

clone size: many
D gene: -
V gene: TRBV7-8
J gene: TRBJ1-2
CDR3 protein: CASSLEAEYGYTF
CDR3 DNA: TGTGCCAGCAGCTTAGAAGCAGAGTACGGCTACACCTTC

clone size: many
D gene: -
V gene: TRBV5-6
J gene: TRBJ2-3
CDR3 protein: CASSSLGDTQYF
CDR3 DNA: TGTGCCAGCAGCTCCTTAGGGGATACGCAGTATTTT